This TCR beta chain was captured by sequencing in a study of regulatory T cells in long-lasting Graves disease. The study's findings and limits: A reduction in accuracy may have resulted from the small sample size.

To make TCR beta libraries, researchers used iRepertoire HTBI primers and Arm-PCR of CDR3 regions. TCRdb analysed the multiplex PCR reads with MiXCR anew, one entry per CDR3 protein. The sample lists some 250,000 distinct CDR3 sequences, around 18% occurring once. The time point here: newly diagnosed GD, antithyroid drugs for less than 3 months. Researchers made the TCR library from RNA that was extracted from PBMCs. This CDR3 has 16 amino acids. CDR1 is MGHRA and CDR2 is YSYEKL in the germline V gene. V lost 2 bases to trimming and J lost 0 bases, with 11 bases between them. With regard to this clonotype: Its cognate antigen is unknown.

These data also formed part of another study, on T cells in Graves' hyperthyroidism and ophthalmopathy.

The receptor was isolated from a woman in her 30s with Graves disease. The gene calls are TRBV4-1 and TRBJ2-1; D gene ambiguous. The starting material was peripheral blood mononuclear cells (PBMCs), obtained at new diagnosis, from a patient treated with antithyroid drugs. CDR3: CASSQPYGISYNEQFF. The DNA for the CDR3 is TGCGCCAGCAGCCAACCATATGGGATCTCCTACAATGAGCAGTTCTTC.